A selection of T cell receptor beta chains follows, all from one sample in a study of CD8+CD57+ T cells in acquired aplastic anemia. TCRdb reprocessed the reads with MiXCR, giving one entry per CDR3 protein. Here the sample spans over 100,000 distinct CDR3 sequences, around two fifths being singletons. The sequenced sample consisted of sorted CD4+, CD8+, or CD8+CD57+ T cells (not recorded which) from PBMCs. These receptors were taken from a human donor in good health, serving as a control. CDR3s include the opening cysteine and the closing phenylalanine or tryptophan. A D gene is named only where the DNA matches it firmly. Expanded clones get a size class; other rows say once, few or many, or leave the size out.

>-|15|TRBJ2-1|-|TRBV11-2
CASTSQPGGYNEQFF
TGTGCCAGCACCAGCCAGCCCGGGGGATACAATGAGCAGTTCTTC
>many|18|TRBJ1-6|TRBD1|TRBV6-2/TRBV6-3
CASSSYGQGAGGNSPLHF
TGTGCCAGCAGTTCATACGGACAGGGGGCCGGGGGAAATTCACCCCTCCACTTT
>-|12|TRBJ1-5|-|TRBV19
CASSIRGLPQHF
TGTGCCAGTAGTATACGGGGGCTGCCACAGCATTTT
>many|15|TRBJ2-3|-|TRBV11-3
CASSLGAESTDTQYF
TGTGCCAGCAGCTTAGGTGCAGAGAGCACAGATACGCAGTATTTT
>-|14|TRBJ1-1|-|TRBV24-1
CATSDPDRNTEAFF
TGTGCCACCAGTGACCCGGACAGGAACACTGAAGCTTTCTTT
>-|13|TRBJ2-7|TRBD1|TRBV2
CASSARTGNEQYF
TGTGCCAGCAGTGCTAGGACAGGGAACGAGCAGTACTTC
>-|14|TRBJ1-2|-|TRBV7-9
CASSTNSANYGYTF
TGTGCCAGCAGCACAAACAGCGCTAACTATGGCTACACCTTC
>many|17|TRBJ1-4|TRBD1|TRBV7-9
CASSSLDRVVADEKLFF
TGTGCCAGCAGCTCCCTAGACAGGGTAGTGGCAGATGAAAAACTGTTTTTT
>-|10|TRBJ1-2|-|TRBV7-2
CASSLQGFSF
TGTGCCAGCAGCTTACAAGGCTTCTCCTTC
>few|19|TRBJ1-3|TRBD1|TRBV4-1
CASSQDKMGTGSSGNTIYF
TGCGCCAGCAGCCAAGATAAGATGGGGACAGGAAGCTCTGGAAACACCATATATTTT
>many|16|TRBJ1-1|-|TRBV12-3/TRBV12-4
CASSFSSGGRNTEAFF
TGTGCCAGCAGTTTCTCCTCGGGGGGCCGGAACACTGAAGCTTTCTTT
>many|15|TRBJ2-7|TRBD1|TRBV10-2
CASSEPGTGNYEQYF
TGCGCCAGCAGTGAGCCCGGGACAGGGAACTACGAGCAGTACTTC
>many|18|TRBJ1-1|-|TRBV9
CASSVPRGEFPMNTEAFF
TGTGCCAGCAGCGTACCCCGAGGTGAGTTCCCGATGAACACTGAAGCTTTCTTT
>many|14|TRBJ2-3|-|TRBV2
CASSYLVTTDTQYF
TGTGCCAGCAGTTACCTAGTAACAACAGATACGCAGTATTTT
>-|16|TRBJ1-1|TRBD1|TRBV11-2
CASRKGAGTGVTEAFF
TGTGCCAGCAGAAAAGGGGCCGGGACAGGGGTCACTGAAGCTTTCTTT
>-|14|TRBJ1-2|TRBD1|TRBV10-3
CAISEGQGTYGYTF
TGTGCCATCAGTGAGGGACAGGGAACTTATGGCTACACCTTC
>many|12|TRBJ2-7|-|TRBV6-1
CASSAQGNEQYF
TGTGCCAGCAGTGCTCAGGGGAACGAGCAGTACTTC
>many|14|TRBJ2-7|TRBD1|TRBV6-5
CASSRGQGTYEQYF
TGTGCCAGCAGCCGCGGACAGGGTACCTACGAGCAGTACTTC
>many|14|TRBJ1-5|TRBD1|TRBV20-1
CSALQGEGNQPQHF
TGCAGTGCTTTACAGGGGGAGGGCAATCAGCCCCAGCATTTT
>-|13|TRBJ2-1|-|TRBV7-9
CASSLEQYNEQFF
TGTGCCAGCAGCTTAGAACAGTACAATGAGCAGTTCTTC
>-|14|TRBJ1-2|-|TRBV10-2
CASSEPGHNYGCTF
TGCGCCAGCAGTGAACCAGGACATAACTATGGCTGCACCTTC
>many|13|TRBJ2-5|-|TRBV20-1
CSARADFEETQYF
TGCAGTGCTAGGGCCGATTTCGAAGAGACCCAGTACTTC
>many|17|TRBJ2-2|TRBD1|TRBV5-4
CASSVATYRGHNGELFF
TGTGCCAGCAGCGTGGCGACCTACAGGGGACATAACGGGGAGCTGTTTTTT